A selection of T cell receptor beta chains follows, all from one sample in a study of T cell repertoires in aging, cancer and after chemotherapy. TCRdb called the multiplex PCR reads again in MiXCR, with one record for every CDR3 protein. The sample consists of about 400 distinct CDR3 sequences, about 85% of them appearing once. Source material: blood. These receptors all stem from a human donor with a solid tumor. CDR3s include the opening cysteine and the closing phenylalanine or tryptophan. Fields, in order: J gene, D gene, clone size, V gene, CDR3 protein, CDR3 DNA. A D gene is named only where the DNA matches it firmly. Clone size appears in some rows only: once, few, many, or a class for an expanded clone.

TRBJ2-7 | . | . | TRBV6-5 | CASRTQGRDEQYF | TGTGCCAGCAGAACACAGGGTCGGGACGAGCAGTACTTC
TRBJ2-3 | . | . | TRBV24-1 | CATSRQGIGDTQYF | TGTGCCACCAGTCGGCAGGGGATAGGAGATACGCAGTATTTT
TRBJ1-1 | . | few | TRBV19 | CASSIGENTEAFF | TGTGCCAGTAGTATCGGGGAGAACACTGAAGCTTTCTTT
TRBJ1-2 | TRBD1 | . | TRBV28 | CASSLNRGDYTF | TGTGCCAGCAGTTTAAACAGGGGCGACTACACCTTC
TRBJ2-5 | . | . | TRBV11-3 | CASSSIETQYF | TGTGCCAGCAGCTCAATTGAGACCCAGTACTTC
TRBJ1-1 | . | . | TRBV29-1 | CSVEPGDTEAFF | TGCAGCGTTGAGCCGGGGGACACTGAAGCTTTCTTT